These T cell receptor beta chains were read from a single sample in a study of shared clonotypes between healthy human individuals. The data were produced by immunoSEQ multiplex PCR, yet TCRdb's version contains in-frame clones alone and is incomplete. The sample shows hundreds of thousands of clones, roughly 96% of them seen only once. The sample taken for sequencing was naive CD8+ T cells sorted from blood. The receptors originated from a young man in good health. Both conserved end residues are part of each CDR3. D genes are given only for firm matches. Clone size is stated in some rows and not others, as once, few, many or a class when expanded.

clone size: -
D gene: TRBD2
V gene: TRBV7-9
J gene: TRBJ2-7
CDR3 DNA: TGTGCCAGCAGCTCCGGGTTGGGGACTAGCGGGAAGGGAGAGCAGTACTTC
CDR3 protein: CASSSGLGTSGKGEQYF

clone size: -
D gene: -
V gene: TRBV27
J gene: TRBJ2-7
CDR3 DNA: TGTGCCACCTCCCGGGGAGCCGACGAGCAGTACTTC
CDR3 protein: CATSRGADEQYF

clone size: -
D gene: TRBD1
V gene: TRBV29-1
J gene: TRBJ2-7
CDR3 DNA: TGCAGCGTCCATGGAGGACAGGGAGCCCCCTACGAGCAGTACTTC
CDR3 protein: CSVHGGQGAPYEQYF

clone size: -
D gene: -
V gene: TRBV6-4
J gene: TRBJ2-7
CDR3 DNA: TGTGCCAGCAGTCCCTCGGCGGGATCTCACGAGCAGTACTTC
CDR3 protein: CASSPSAGSHEQYF

clone size: once
D gene: -
V gene: TRBV28
J gene: TRBJ1-4
CDR3 DNA: TGTGCCAGCAGCTCAAACGATGAAAAACTGTTTTTT
CDR3 protein: CASSSNDEKLFF

clone size: few
D gene: TRBD1
V gene: TRBV5-1
J gene: TRBJ2-7
CDR3 DNA: TGCGCCAGCAGCGTAACAGGGGGACCTACGGGCGAGCAGTACTTC
CDR3 protein: CASSVTGGPTGEQYF

clone size: -
D gene: TRBD2
V gene: TRBV9
J gene: TRBJ2-1
CDR3 DNA: TGTGCCAGCAGCGTTTGGGGGAGGGCCCTTGAAGAGCAGTTCTTC
CDR3 protein: CASSVWGRALEEQFF

clone size: -
D gene: -
V gene: TRBV4-1
J gene: TRBJ2-7
CDR3 DNA: TGCGCCAGCAGCCAAGGTCCAGTCTCCTACGAGCAGTACTTC
CDR3 protein: CASSQGPVSYEQYF

clone size: -
D gene: TRBD2
V gene: TRBV7-9
J gene: TRBJ2-3
CDR3 DNA: TGTGCCAGCAGCTCGATTTTAGCGGGAGCTGGCACAGATACGCAGTATTTT
CDR3 protein: CASSSILAGAGTDTQYF

clone size: once
D gene: -
V gene: TRBV21-1
J gene: TRBJ2-6
CDR3 DNA: TGTGCCAGCAGCAAATGGCAGCTCAGCTCTGGGGCCAACGTCCTGACTTTC
CDR3 protein: CASSKWQLSSGANVLTF

clone size: -
D gene: -
V gene: TRBV7-9
J gene: TRBJ2-2
CDR3 DNA: TGTGCCAGCAGCCCTGCCCGAAGGACCGGGGAGCTGTTTTTT
CDR3 protein: CASSPARRTGELFF

clone size: -
D gene: -
V gene: TRBV30
J gene: TRBJ1-2
CDR3 DNA: TGTGCCTGGAGTGTACCCGGGACGGGCCGTCTCGGCTACACCTTC
CDR3 protein: CAWSVPGTGRLGYTF

clone size: -
D gene: -
V gene: TRBV19
J gene: TRBJ2-1
CDR3 DNA: TGTGCCAGTACCTCCCTGACAGGAAATGAGCAGTTCTTC
CDR3 protein: CASTSLTGNEQFF

clone size: -
D gene: -
V gene: TRBV5-5
J gene: TRBJ2-7
CDR3 DNA: TGTGCCAGCAGCTTGGCCAGACCCTACGAGCAGTACTTC
CDR3 protein: CASSLARPYEQYF

clone size: -
D gene: TRBD1
V gene: TRBV9
J gene: TRBJ1-2
CDR3 DNA: TGTGCCAGCAGCGTAGGGGACAGGGCGAGCAATGAGGGCTACACCTTC
CDR3 protein: CASSVGDRASNEGYTF

clone size: -
D gene: -
V gene: TRBV28
J gene: TRBJ2-7
CDR3 DNA: TGTGCCAGCAGTTTAGTCGACTACGAGCAGTACTTC
CDR3 protein: CASSLVDYEQYF

clone size: -
D gene: -
V gene: TRBV27
J gene: TRBJ2-5
CDR3 DNA: TGTGCCACCTCGAGGAGGGACAAACAAGAGACCCAGTACTTC
CDR3 protein: CATSRRDKQETQYF

clone size: -
D gene: -
V gene: TRBV6-6
J gene: TRBJ1-2
CDR3 DNA: TGTGCCAGCAGCCAAGGCCGGGTCTTTTATGGCTACACCTTC
CDR3 protein: CASSQGRVFYGYTF

clone size: -
D gene: -
V gene: TRBV30
J gene: TRBJ2-7
CDR3 DNA: TGTGCCTGGAGTGTACCTGGTCTTACCGGGGTGTACGAGCAGTACTTC
CDR3 protein: CAWSVPGLTGVYEQYF

clone size: -
D gene: TRBD1
V gene: TRBV9
J gene: TRBJ2-2
CDR3 DNA: TGTGCCAGCAGCGTTGGGACAGGGGGCGTCTCCGGGGAGCTGTTTTTT
CDR3 protein: CASSVGTGGVSGELFF

clone size: -
D gene: TRBD1
V gene: TRBV5-1
J gene: TRBJ1-5
CDR3 DNA: TGCGCCAGCAGCTTAGGGACAGGGAGTAATCAGCCCCAGCATTTT
CDR3 protein: CASSLGTGSNQPQHF